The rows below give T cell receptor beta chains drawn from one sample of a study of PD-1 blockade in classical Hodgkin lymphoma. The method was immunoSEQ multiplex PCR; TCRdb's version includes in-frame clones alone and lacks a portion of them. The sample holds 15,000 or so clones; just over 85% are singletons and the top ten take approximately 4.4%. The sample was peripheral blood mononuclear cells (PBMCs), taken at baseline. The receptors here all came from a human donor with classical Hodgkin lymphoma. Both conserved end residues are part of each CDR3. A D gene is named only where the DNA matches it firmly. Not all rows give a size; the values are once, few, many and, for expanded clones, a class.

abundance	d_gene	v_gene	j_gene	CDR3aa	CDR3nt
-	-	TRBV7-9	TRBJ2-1	CASSLSNNEQFF	TGTGCCAGCAGCTTATCGAACAATGAGCAGTTCTTC
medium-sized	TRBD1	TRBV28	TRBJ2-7	CASSDPGTDYEQYF	TGTGCCAGCAGTGACCCCGGGACAGATTACGAGCAGTACTTC
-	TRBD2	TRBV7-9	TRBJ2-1	CASSFRTSGGPYNEQFF	TGTGCCAGCAGCTTTAGGACTAGCGGGGGGCCCTACAATGAGCAGTTCTTC
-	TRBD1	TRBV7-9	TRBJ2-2	CASTSPEGAGAIWTGELFF	TGTGCCAGCACGTCCCCTGAGGGGGCTGGAGCCATTTGGACCGGGGAGCTGTTTTTT
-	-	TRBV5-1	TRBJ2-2	CASSSPQGNTGELFF	TGCGCCAGCTCCTCGCCGCAGGGGAACACCGGGGAGCTGTTTTTT
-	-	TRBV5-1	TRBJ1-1	CASSSPLGRGNTEAFF	TGCGCCAGCAGCTCCCCATTGGGGAGGGGAAACACTGAAGCTTTCTTT
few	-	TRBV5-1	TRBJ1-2	CASSLFLGGEGYTF	TGCGCCAGCAGCTTGTTCCTCGGGGGGGAAGGCTACACCTTC
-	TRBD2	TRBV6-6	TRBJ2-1	CASSRELAGYNEQFF	TGTGCCAGCAGTAGGGAACTAGCGGGATACAATGAGCAGTTCTTC
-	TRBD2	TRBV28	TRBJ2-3	CASSIRTSLQFF	TGTGCCAGCAGCATTAGGACTAGCTTACAGTTCTTT
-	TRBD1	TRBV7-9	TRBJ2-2	CASSPGQGITGELFF	TGTGCCAGCAGCCCGGGACAGGGGATCACCGGGGAGCTGTTTTTT
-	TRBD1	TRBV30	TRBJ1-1	CAWSETGAGAFF	TGTGCCTGGAGCGAAACAGGGGCGGGAGCTTTCTTT
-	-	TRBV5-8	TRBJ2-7	CASSFGQSYEQYF	TGTGCCAGCAGCTTCGGCCAGAGCTACGAGCAGTACTTC
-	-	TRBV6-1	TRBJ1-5	CASSRDGAQHF	TGTGCCAGCAGTAGGGACGGAGCCCAGCATTTT
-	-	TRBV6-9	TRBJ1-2	CASSYGKTYGYTF	TGTGCCAGCAGTTACGGAAAGACCTATGGCTACACCTTC
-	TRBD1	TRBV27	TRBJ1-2	CASSPTGQLRPYGYTF	TGTGCCAGCAGTCCGACGGGACAGCTCAGGCCCTATGGCTACACCTTC
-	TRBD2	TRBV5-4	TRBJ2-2	CASSLAFGGGGTGELFF	TGTGCCAGCAGCTTGGCCTTCGGCGGGGGAGGAACCGGGGAGCTGTTTTTT
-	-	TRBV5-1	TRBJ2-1	CASASSEGAYNEQFF	TGCGCCAGCGCTAGTAGCGAGGGGGCCTACAATGAGCAGTTCTTC
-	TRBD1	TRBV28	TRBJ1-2	CASSFSFERGRDYGYTF	TGTGCCAGCAGTTTCAGTTTCGAAAGGGGGCGCGACTATGGCTACACCTTC
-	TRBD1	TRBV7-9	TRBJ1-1	CASNRGERAFF	TGTGCCAGTAACAGGGGAGAGCGAGCTTTCTTT
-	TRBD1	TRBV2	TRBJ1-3	CASSLRTGGDGNTIYF	TGTGCCAGCAGTTTACGGACAGGGGGCGATGGAAACACCATATATTTT
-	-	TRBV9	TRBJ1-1	CASSPPGYTEAFF	TGTGCCAGCAGCCCCCCGGGTTACACTGAAGCTTTCTTT
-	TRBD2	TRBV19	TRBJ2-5	CASSLSLAGAGETQYF	TGTGCCAGTAGTCTCTCACTAGCGGGAGCAGGAGAGACCCAGTACTTC
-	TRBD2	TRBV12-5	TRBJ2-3	CASGLASGRYTQYF	TGTGCTAGTGGTTTGGCTAGCGGGAGGTATACGCAGTATTTT
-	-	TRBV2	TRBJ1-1	CASSEEAMNTEAFF	TGTGCCAGCAGTGAGGAGGCCATGAACACTGAAGCTTTCTTT
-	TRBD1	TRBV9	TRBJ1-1	CASSGTGSNTEAFF	TGTGCCAGCAGCGGGACAGGGTCGAACACTGAAGCTTTCTTT
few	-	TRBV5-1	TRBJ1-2	CASSKVAVGYGYTF	TGCGCCAGCAGCAAGGTGGCTGTCGGCTATGGCTACACCTTC
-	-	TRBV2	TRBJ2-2	CASKKDSLNTGELFF	TGTGCCAGCAAGAAGGACAGCCTTAACACCGGGGAGCTGTTTTTT
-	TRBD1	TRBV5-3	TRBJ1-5	CASSRDRINQPQHF	TGTGCCAGCAGCCGGGACAGAATCAATCAGCCCCAGCATTTT
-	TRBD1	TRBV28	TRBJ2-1	CASSGTEWLNEQFF	TGTGCCAGCTCCGGGACAGAATGGTTGAATGAGCAGTTCTTC
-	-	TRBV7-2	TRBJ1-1	CASSLYAVGNTEAFF	TGTGCCAGCAGCTTATACGCAGTAGGGAACACTGAAGCTTTCTTT
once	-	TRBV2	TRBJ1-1	CASSQTSGGGTEAFF	TGTGCCAGCAGCCAGACCTCAGGTGGGGGCACTGAAGCTTTCTTT
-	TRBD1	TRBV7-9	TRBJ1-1	CASSPGTGMNTEAFF	TGTGCCAGCAGCCCCGGGACAGGAATGAACACTGAAGCTTTCTTT
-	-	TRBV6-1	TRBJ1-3	CASSEALGNGNTIYF	TGTGCCAGCAGTGAAGCGCTAGGGAATGGAAACACCATATATTTT
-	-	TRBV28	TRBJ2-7	CASSTPTLRDGYYEQYF	TGTGCCAGCAGTACCCCGACCCTCAGGGACGGCTACTACGAGCAGTACTTC
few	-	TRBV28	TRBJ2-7	CASSESYEQYF	TGTGCCAGCAGTGAAAGTTACGAGCAGTACTTC
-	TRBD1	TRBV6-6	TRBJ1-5	CASSYLGQENQPQHF	TGTGCCAGCAGTTACTTGGGACAGGAGAATCAGCCCCAGCATTTT
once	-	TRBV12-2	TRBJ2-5	CASRLERVQGGFQETQYF	TGTGCAAGTCGCTTAGAAAGGGTCCAGGGGGGGTTCCAAGAGACCCAGTACTTC
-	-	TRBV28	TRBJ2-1	CASSLGRGEQFF	TGTGCCAGCAGTTTGGGCAGGGGTGAGCAGTTCTTC
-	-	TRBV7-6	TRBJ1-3	CASSLGAGGRNTIYF	TGTGCCAGCAGCTTAGGAGCGGGGGGAAGGAACACCATATATTTT
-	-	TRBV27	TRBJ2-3	CASSSRTTHTDTQYF	TGTGCCAGCAGTTCCCGGACGACTCACACAGATACGCAGTATTTT
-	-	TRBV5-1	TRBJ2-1	CASSLGDNEQFF	TGCGCCAGCAGCCTAGGGGACAATGAGCAGTTCTTC
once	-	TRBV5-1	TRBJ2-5	CASSSGETQYF	TGCGCCAGCAGCTCAGGGGAGACCCAGTACTTC
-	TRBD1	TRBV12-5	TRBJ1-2	CASGFSPSSRQGRGPLANYGYTF	TGTGCTAGTGGTTTCTCCCCCTCTTCGAGACAGGGCCGAGGGCCGTTAGCTAACTATGGCTACACCTTC
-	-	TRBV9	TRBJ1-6	CASSLGLNSPLHF	TGTGCCAGCAGCTTGGGCCTTAATTCACCCCTCCACTTT
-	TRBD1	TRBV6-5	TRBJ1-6	CASSRTGGAGSPLHF	TGTGCCAGCAGTCGGACAGGGGGCGCGGGTTCACCCCTCCACTTT
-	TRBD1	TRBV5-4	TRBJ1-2	CASSSQGAHYGYTF	TGTGCCAGCAGCTCACAGGGGGCTCACTATGGCTACACCTTC
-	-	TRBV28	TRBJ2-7	CASSQNRSPYEQYF	TGTGCCAGCAGTCAAAACCGGAGCCCCTACGAGCAGTACTTC
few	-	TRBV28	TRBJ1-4	CASSLLGTDEKLFF	TGTGCCAGCAGTTTATTAGGGACGGATGAAAAACTGTTTTTT
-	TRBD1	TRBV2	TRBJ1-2	CASRPGTGNYGYTF	TGTGCCAGCAGACCCGGGACAGGGAACTATGGCTACACCTTC
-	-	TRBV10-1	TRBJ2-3	CASSSNTDTQYF	TGCGCCAGCAGTAGTAACACAGATACGCAGTATTTT
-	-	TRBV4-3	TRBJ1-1	CASSQEEGSFYTEAFF	TGCGCCAGCAGCCAAGAGGAGGGGTCTTTCTACACTGAAGCTTTCTTT
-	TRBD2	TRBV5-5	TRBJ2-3	CASRVASGLTDTQYF	TGTGCCAGCCGGGTGGCTAGCGGACTCACAGATACGCAGTATTTT
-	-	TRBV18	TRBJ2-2	CASSPPYGGATGELFF	TGTGCCAGCTCACCCCCTTATGGGGGAGCCACCGGGGAGCTGTTTTTT
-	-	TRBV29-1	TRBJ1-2	CSVAAWDGYTF	TGCAGCGTTGCGGCGTGGGACGGCTACACCTTC